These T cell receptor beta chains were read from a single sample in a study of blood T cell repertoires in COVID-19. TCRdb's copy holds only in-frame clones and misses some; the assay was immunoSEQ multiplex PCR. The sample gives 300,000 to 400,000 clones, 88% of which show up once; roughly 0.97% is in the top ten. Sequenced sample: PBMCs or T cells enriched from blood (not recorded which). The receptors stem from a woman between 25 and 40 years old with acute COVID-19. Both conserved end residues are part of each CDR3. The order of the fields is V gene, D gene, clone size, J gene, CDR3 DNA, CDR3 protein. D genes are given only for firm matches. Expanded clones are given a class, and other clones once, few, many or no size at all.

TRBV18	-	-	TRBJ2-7	TGTGCCAGCTCACAACGGACAGTGTCTACCTACGAGCAGTACTTC	CASSQRTVSTYEQYF
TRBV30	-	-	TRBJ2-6	TGTGCCTGGAGTGTAACCCCTCTGTGGGACTCATCGTACGGGGCCAACGTCCTGACTTTC	CAWSVTPLWDSSYGANVLTF
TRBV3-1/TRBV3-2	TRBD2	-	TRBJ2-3	TGTGCCAGCAGCCGGACTAGCGGGGAGGCGACGCAGTATTTT	CASSRTSGEATQYF
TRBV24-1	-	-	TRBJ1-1	TGTGCCACCAGTGATTTCAGGGGCGAAGAAGCTTTCTTT	CATSDFRGEEAFF
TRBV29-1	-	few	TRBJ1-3	TGCAGCGTTGAATCGGGGTTCTCTGGAAACACCATATATTTT	CSVESGFSGNTIYF
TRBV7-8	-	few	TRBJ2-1	TGTGCCAGCAGCTTTCAGACAGTTTACAATGAGCAGTTCTTC	CASSFQTVYNEQFF
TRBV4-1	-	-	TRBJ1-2	TGCGCCAGCAGCCACGAACAGGCGAACTATGGCTACACCTTC	CASSHEQANYGYTF
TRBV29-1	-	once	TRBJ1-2	TGCAGCGTTGAAGATCGGTCAGGGCGGTACTATGGCTACACCTTC	CSVEDRSGRYYGYTF
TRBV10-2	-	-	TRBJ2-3	TGCGCCAGCACCCTAAGGGGGTCAGATACGCAGTATTTT	CASTLRGSDTQYF
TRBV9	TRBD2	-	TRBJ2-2	TGTGCCAGCAGCGTTAGAGCGGGGGGGCCGCAAACCGGGGAGCTGTTTTTT	CASSVRAGGPQTGELFF
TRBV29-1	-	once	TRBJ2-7	TGCAGCGCTAGGACAGAATCCTACGAGCAGTACTTC	CSARTESYEQYF
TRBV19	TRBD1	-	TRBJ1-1	TGTGCCAGTAGCGCGGACAGGGCCCTTAGTGAAGCTTTCTTT	CASSADRALSEAFF
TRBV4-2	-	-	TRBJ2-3	TGTGCCAGCAGCCAAGGGGGACTCGGTACAGATACGCAGTATTTT	CASSQGGLGTDTQYF
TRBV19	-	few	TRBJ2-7	TGTGCCAGTAGTATGGCGGTGTCCACCTACGAGCAGTACTTC	CASSMAVSTYEQYF
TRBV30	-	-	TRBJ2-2	TGTGCCTGGAGTGCAGGGTACACCGGGGAGCTGTTTTTT	CAWSAGYTGELFF
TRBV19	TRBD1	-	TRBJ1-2	TGTGCCAGTAGTATTACGGTCGCAGGGGGCTATGGCTACACCTTC	CASSITVAGGYGYTF
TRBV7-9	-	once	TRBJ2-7	TGTGCCAGCAGCTTATCCTGGACTAACGAGCAGTACTTC	CASSLSWTNEQYF
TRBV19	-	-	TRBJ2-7	TGTGCCAGTAGTTCAGCGAACGAGCAGTACTTC	CASSSANEQYF
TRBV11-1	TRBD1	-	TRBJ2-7	TGTGCCAGCAGCTTAAGCTTTTCGACAGGGATGGTCGAGCAGTACTTC	CASSLSFSTGMVEQYF